This TCR beta chain is drawn from a study of early T cells in non-severe SARS-CoV-2 infection. Background on the study: With bulk RNA from unsorted whole blood as input, sequencing yielded unpaired chains.

This CDR3 is built from 18 residues. The V and J ends lost 0 bases and 2 bases, in that order; junction bases with no gene match: 4. Germline loops: CDR1 MGHRA, CDR2 YSYEKL. This clonotype was observed at least ten times. Attachment of unique molecular identifiers was made to individual cDNA molecules. TCRdb fed the 5' RACE reads into MiXCR, producing one record per CDR3 protein. In the table there are about 67,000 distinct CDR3 sequences, roughly 12% of which are singletons. Sequenced input: whole blood. The V and J genes are TRBV4-1 and TRBJ2-5, with 15 bases fitting TRBD2. The receptor was isolated from an adult who was a healthcare worker with PCR-confirmed SARS-CoV-2 infection or an uninfected control (not recorded which). Here the CDR3 DNA reads TGCGCCAGCAGCCAAGATCTGGGACTAGCGGGGGGTCAAGAGACCCAGTACTTC. Protein product: CASSQDLGLAGGQETQYF.